The source of this TCR beta chain is a study of Tregs in tolerant kidney transplant recipients. The CDR3 contains 9 residues. CDR1 is DFQATT and CDR2 is SNEGSKA in the germline V gene (reference sequence). Sequencing used immunoSEQ multiplex PCR; TCRdb keeps in-frame clones, though not all of them. This table has some 11,000 clones, roughly 89% appearing once. Worth noting for this clone: Its specificity is not known.

The receptor was derived from a human patient who received a combined kidney and bone marrow transplant. The chain employs TRBV20-1 and TRBJ1-1; no firm D call. Sequences were derived from Tregs from blood cultured with allogeneic cells, sampled before the transplant. The DNA for the CDR3 is TGCAGCCCTAAAGGCGGAGCTTTCTTT. The encoded protein is CSPKGGAFF.